This T cell receptor beta chain originates from a study of cytomegalovirus exposure and HLA in healthy donors. Clones were read by immunoSEQ multiplex PCR, and TCRdb kept only the in-frame ones, dropping some. The repertoire has under 200,000 clones, roughly 89% of them found once; the top ten carry around 3.1%. CDR3 size: 14 residues. Germline V lookup: CDR1 MNHNS, CDR2 SASEGT. Trimming stripped 6 bases from V and 2 bases from J, with 14 bases between. The chain employs TRBV6-1 and TRBJ2-7; D might be TRBD2 (5 bases). Sequencing was performed on PBMCs. The source of this sequence is a woman in her late teens or twenties in good health and CMV-seropositive. CDR3 in amino acids: CASRSVRETYEQYF. The CDR3 DNA reads TGTGCCAGCAGAAGTGTAAGGGAGACCTACGAGCAGTACTTC.